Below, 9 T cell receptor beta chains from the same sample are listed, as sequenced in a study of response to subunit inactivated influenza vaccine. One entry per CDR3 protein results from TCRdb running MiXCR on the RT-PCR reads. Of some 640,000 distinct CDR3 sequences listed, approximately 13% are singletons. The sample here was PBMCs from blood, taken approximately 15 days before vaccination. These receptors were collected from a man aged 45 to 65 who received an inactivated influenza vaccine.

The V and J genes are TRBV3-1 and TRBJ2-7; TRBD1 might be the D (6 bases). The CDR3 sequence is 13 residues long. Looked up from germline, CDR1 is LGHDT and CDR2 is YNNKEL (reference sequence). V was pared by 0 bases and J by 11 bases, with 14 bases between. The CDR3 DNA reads TGTGCCAGCAGCCAAGATACAAGACAGGCTAAGTACTTC. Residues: CASSQDTRQAKYF.

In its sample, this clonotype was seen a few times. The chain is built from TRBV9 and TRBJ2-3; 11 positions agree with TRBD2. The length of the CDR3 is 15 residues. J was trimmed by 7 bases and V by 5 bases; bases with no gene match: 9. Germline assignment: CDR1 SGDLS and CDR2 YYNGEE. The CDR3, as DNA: TGTGCCAGCAGGGCCCTAGCGGGAGGCCCTAATACGCAGTATTTT. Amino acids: CASRALAGGPNTQYF.

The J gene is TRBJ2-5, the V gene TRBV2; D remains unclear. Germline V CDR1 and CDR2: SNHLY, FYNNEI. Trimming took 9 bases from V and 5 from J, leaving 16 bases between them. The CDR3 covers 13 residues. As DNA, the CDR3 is TGTGCCAGAAAAGGAAGGGCAGTTGAGACCCAGTACTTC. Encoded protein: CARKGRAVETQYF.

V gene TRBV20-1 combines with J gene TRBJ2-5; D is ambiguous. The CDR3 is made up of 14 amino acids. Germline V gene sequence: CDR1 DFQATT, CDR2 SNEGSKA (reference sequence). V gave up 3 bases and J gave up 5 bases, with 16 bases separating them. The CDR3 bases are TGCAGTGCTAGCCACATTTCGGTAGGGGAGACCCAGTACTTC. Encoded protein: CSASHISVGETQYF.

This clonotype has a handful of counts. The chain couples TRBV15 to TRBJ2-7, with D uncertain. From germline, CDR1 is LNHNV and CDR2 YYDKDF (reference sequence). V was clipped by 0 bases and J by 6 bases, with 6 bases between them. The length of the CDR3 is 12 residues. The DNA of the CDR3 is TGTGCCACCAGCAGAGATTGGACCGAGCAGTACTTC. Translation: CATSRDWTEQYF.

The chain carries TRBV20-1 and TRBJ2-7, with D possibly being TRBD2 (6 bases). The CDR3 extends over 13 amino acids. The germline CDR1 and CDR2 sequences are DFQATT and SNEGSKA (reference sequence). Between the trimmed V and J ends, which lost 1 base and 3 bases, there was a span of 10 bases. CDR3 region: CSARVGSGYEQYF. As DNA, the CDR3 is TGCAGTGCTAGAGTGGGTAGCGGCTACGAGCAGTACTTC.

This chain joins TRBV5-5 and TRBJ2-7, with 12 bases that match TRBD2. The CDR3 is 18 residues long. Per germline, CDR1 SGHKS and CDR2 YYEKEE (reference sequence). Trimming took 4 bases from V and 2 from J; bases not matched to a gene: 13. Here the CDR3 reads CASSRLAGGGGRTYEQYF. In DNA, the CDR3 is TGTGCCAGCAGCCGCCTAGCGGGAGGGGGGGGCCGGACCTACGAGCAGTACTTC.

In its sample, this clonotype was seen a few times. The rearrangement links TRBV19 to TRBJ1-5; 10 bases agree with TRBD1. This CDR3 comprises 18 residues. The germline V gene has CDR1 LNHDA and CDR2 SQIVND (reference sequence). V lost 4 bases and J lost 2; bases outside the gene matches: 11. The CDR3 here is CASSTGQGVGYRNQPQHF. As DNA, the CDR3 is TGTGCCAGTAGTACAGGACAGGGGGTTGGGTATCGCAATCAGCCCCAGCATTTT.

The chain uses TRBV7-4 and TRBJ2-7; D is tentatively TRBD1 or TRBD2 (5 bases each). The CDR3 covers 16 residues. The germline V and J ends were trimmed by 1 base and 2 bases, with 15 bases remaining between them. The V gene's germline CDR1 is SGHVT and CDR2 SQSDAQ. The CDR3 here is CASSLGVGTRTYEQYF. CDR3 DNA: TGTGCCAGCAGCTTAGGGGTGGGGACGAGGACCTACGAGCAGTACTTC.